Sequencing of this T cell receptor beta chain was carried out in a study of T cell responses to AZD1222 COVID-19 vaccine. Details on this clone: Its antigen is not known.

Study-wide results and caveats: After two AZD1222 doses, spike-specific TCR breadth and depth rose versus day 0. Spike regions recognized by vaccine-associated CD4 TCRs spanned the protein, led by 160-218 and 743-854.

Here immunoSEQ multiplex PCR was the method, and the copy in TCRdb shows in-frame clones only, minus some. The sample yields fewer than 200,000 clones, around 94% seen once. Sequenced material: peripheral blood, taken 28 days after the second dose of the MenACWY control vaccine. The TCR originated in an adult who received the MenACWY meningococcal vaccine as a control.

The CDR3 is CASSRGLANTGELFF. CDR3 nucleotides: TGTGCCAGCAGCCGGGGACTAGCGAACACCGGGGAGCTGTTTTTT. The chain couples TRBV6-2 or TRBV6-3 to TRBJ2-2; 8 nucleotides line up with TRBD2. This CDR3 is 15 amino acids long. The germline CDR1 and CDR2 sequences are MNHEY and SVGEGT. After removal of 6 bases from V and 0 bases from J, the junction contained 3 bases not matched to a gene.